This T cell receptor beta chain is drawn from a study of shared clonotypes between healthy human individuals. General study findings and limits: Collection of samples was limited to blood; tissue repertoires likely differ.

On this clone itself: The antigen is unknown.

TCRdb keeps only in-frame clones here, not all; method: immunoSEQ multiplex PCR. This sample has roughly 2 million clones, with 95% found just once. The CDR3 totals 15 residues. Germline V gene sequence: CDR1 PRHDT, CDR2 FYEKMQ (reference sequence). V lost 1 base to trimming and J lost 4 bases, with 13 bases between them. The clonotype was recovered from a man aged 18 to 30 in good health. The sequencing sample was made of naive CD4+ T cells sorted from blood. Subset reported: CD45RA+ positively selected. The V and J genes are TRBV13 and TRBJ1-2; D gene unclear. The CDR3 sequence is CASSLADWTLYGYTF. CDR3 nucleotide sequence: TGTGCCAGCAGCTTAGCAGACTGGACCCTCTATGGCTACACCTTC.